The 8 T cell receptor beta chains in this list originate from one sample, sequenced in a study of blood T cell repertoires in COVID-19. Method: immunoSEQ multiplex PCR; TCRdb's copy keeps in-frame clones and lacks some. The sample includes 150,000 or so clones, roughly 80% of them seen just once. Material: peripheral blood. These receptors all come from a woman between 55 and 75 years old with acute or convalescent COVID-19.

This chain connects TRBV3-1 (or the pseudogene TRBV3-2) to TRBJ1-2; the D is unclear. The CDR3 length is 14 residues. V was shortened by 1 base and J by 8 bases, with 14 bases between the two germline ends. Per germline, CDR1 LGHDT and CDR2 YNNKEL (reference sequence). CDR3 DNA sequence: TGTGCCAGCAGCCAAGGTCCCAGGTTGACGGGCTACACCTTC. It yields the protein CASSQGPRLTGYTF.

V and J are TRBV6-6 and TRBJ1-1; weak D call: TRBD1 (6 bases). The CDR3 has 12 residues. Trimming stripped 10 bases from V and 7 bases from J, with 16 bases between. Germline CDR1 MNHNY, CDR2 SVGAGI (reference sequence). The CDR3: CANEGETGEAFF. The CDR3 nucleotides read TGTGCCAACGAGGGGGAGACCGGTGAAGCTTTCTTT.

This chain connects TRBV23-1 to TRBJ2-2; no definite D call. TRBV23-1 is an open reading frame whose function is uncertain. The CDR3 consists of 17 residues. V was shortened by 6 bases and J by 8 bases, with 25 bases between the two germline ends. CDR3 region: CASSPDMEFPPPGELFF. The CDR3 DNA reads as TGCGCCAGCAGCCCAGATATGGAGTTCCCCCCACCGGGGGAGCTGTTTTTT.

This clone was detected once. The CDR3 loop reads CSARIRETQYF. The CDR3 coding sequence is TGCAGTGCCAGGATCCGAGAGACCCAGTACTTC. J is TRBJ2-5 and V is TRBV20-1, with D hard to call. The V end lost 6 bases, the J end lost 4 bases, and 9 bases lay between the germline ends. This CDR3 region has 11 residues. CDR1 DFQATT and CDR2 SNEGSKA come from the germline V gene (reference sequence).

The chain carries TRBV5-6 and TRBJ1-5; 8 bases map to TRBD1. Germline values: CDR1 SGHDT, CDR2 YYEEEE. The CDR3 length is 13 residues. After removal of 4 bases from V and 10 bases from J, the junction contained 7 bases not matched to a gene. CDR3 loop: CASSQGADRPQHF. The CDR3 DNA reads as TGTGCCAGCAGCCAGGGGGCCGATCGTCCCCAGCATTTT.

This clone appeared a single time. The rearrangement links TRBV10-2 to TRBJ2-3; TRBD2 matches at 12 bases. Per the germline V gene, CDR1 is WSHSY and CDR2 is SAAADI. V trimming: 5 bases; J trimming: 1 base; junction bases outside the gene matches: 10. CDR3 size: 18 residues. The CDR3 DNA follows: TGCGCCAGCAGTTTACTAGCGGGGGGCCCGCTTGGCACAGATACGCAGTATTTT. This encodes CASSLLAGGPLGTDTQYF.

The chain carries TRBV6-1 and TRBJ1-1; TRBD1 might be the D (5 bases). The ends were cut back, 1 base at V and 6 bases at J, with 15 bases in the middle. CDR1 and CDR2 (germline): MNHNS, SASEGT. There are 15 residues in the CDR3. The CDR3 DNA is TGTGCCAGCAGTGAAGGGGGGGATTTTATCCCTGAAGCTTTCTTT. Protein product: CASSEGGDFIPEAFF.

The chain is built from TRBV19 and TRBJ2-6, with 9 bases fitting TRBD1. V gave up 2 bases and J gave up 1 base; unmatched junction bases: 12. CDR1 LNHDA and CDR2 SQIVND come from the germline V gene (reference sequence). The CDR3 has 20 residues. The CDR3 is CASSIPYPGQGASGANVLTF. CDR3 in DNA: TGTGCCAGTAGTATACCCTACCCGGGACAGGGAGCTTCTGGGGCCAACGTCCTGACTTTC.